These 10 T cell receptor beta chains were sequenced from one sample in a study of shared clonotypes between healthy human individuals. Profiling relied on immunoSEQ multiplex PCR, and the TCRdb table lists in-frame clones only, not all of them. The profile shows 2 million to 3 million clones, approximately 93% of them singletons. Material: naive CD4+ T cells from PBMCs. Regarding subset: CD45RA+ positively selected. These receptors were collected from a man younger than 35 in good health. Some clones in this sample may be carry-over from other donors' samples.

This rearrangement joins TRBV6-5 to TRBJ1-3, with D tentatively TRBD1 (5 bases). The CDR3 is 15 residues long. The V gene lost 0 bases and the J gene lost 2 bases, with 8 bases spanning the gap. Germline-derived CDR1 and CDR2 are MNHEY and SVGAGI. The CDR3 sequence: CASSYSGTPGNTIYF. CDR3 coding DNA: TGTGCCAGCAGTTACTCCGGGACCCCTGGAAACACCATATATTTT.

The chain combines TRBV28 with TRBJ1-4; D not certain. The CDR3 length is 14 residues. With 2 bases removed from V and 8 bases from J, the gap between germline ends came to 12 bases. Germline CDR1 reads MDHEN; CDR2 reads SYDVKM. CDR3 sequence (DNA): TGTGCCAGCAGTTTACCCCGGACCAAGGAAAAACTGTTTTTT. Residues: CASSLPRTKEKLFF.

The rearrangement uses TRBV10-3 and TRBJ2-3; TRBD2 might be the D (5 bases). Germline loops: CDR1 ENHRY, CDR2 SYGVKD. The CDR3 is made up of 14 amino acids. The V gene lost 0 bases and the J gene lost 4 bases, with 8 bases spanning the gap. This CDR3 is CAISESRVADTQYF. The CDR3 DNA reads TGTGCCATCAGTGAGTCGAGGGTCGCAGATACGCAGTATTTT.

V gene TRBV10-1 combines with J gene TRBJ2-7; 7 nucleotides match TRBD1. The CDR3 loop spans 16 amino acids. From germline, CDR1 is WNHNN and CDR2 SYGVQD (reference sequence). J was trimmed by 6 bases and V by 8 bases; bases with no gene match: 19. CDR3 sequence reads: CASPRFPRTGCGEQYF. The DNA for the CDR3 is TGCGCCAGCCCCCGCTTTCCTCGGACAGGATGTGGCGAGCAGTACTTC.

The chain is built from TRBV30 and TRBJ2-2; 10 bases agree with TRBD2. The CDR3 has 14 residues. Germline CDR1 and CDR2: GTSNPN and SVGIG (reference sequence). After removal of 0 bases from V and 8 bases from J, the junction contained 3 bases not matched to a gene. DNA of the CDR3: TGTGCCTGGAGTGTACCTAGCGGGAGAGGGGAGCTGTTTTTT. Translation gives CAWSVPSGRGELFF.

About this clone itself: Different DNA sequences within this sample yield the same CDR3. The V gene is TRBV29-1, the J gene TRBJ2-1, with 9 bases that match TRBD2. Germline V gene lookup returns CDR1 SQVTM and CDR2 ANQGSEA. V lost 6 bases to trimming and J lost 6 bases; unmatched junction nucleotides: 12. CDR3 size: 15 residues. Here the CDR3 reads CSVERLAGEGNEQFF. In nucleotides, the CDR3 is TGCAGCGTCGAACGATTAGCGGGAGAGGGCAATGAGCAGTTCTTC.

The chain couples TRBV25-1 to TRBJ1-5; D call uncertain. The CDR3 has 13 residues. Trimming took 2 bases from V and 6 from J, leaving 8 bases between them. Germline V gene sequence: CDR1 MGHDK, CDR2 SYGVNS. CDR3 nucleotide sequence: TGTGCCAGCAGTGAACGGCTCGGTCAGCCCCAGCATTTT. Its translation is CASSERLGQPQHF.

This clone has a single count. The V call is TRBV4-1, the J call TRBJ1-1; 8 bases are shared with TRBD1. This CDR3 comprises 17 residues. The trim removed 0 bases at V and 0 bases at J, leaving 6 bases unmatched. Germline CDR1 and CDR2: MGHRA and YSYEKL. The CDR3 spells CASSQDWGQALNTEAFF. CDR3 bases: TGCGCCAGCAGCCAAGATTGGGGACAGGCCCTGAACACTGAAGCTTTCTTT.

This clone was seen only once. J is TRBJ2-2 and V is TRBV9, with unresolved D. V gave up 4 bases and J gave up 2 bases, with 3 bases separating them. The CDR3 runs 12 residues. Germline assignment: CDR1 SGDLS and CDR2 YYNGEE. The CDR3 sequence: CASSFNTGELFF. The CDR3 nucleotides read TGTGCCAGCAGCTTTAACACCGGGGAGCTGTTTTTT.

Regarding this clone: The sample holds other DNA sequences that translate to the same CDR3. The rearrangement joins TRBV10-3 to TRBJ2-7, with a weak D call TRBD1 (6 bases). This CDR3 has 12 amino acids. Trimming left V 8 bases short and J 1 base short, with 9 bases between. Germline values: CDR1 ENHRY, CDR2 SYGVKD. This CDR3 is CAIGGTSYEQYF. DNA for the CDR3: TGTGCCATCGGGGGCACTTCCTACGAGCAGTACTTC.